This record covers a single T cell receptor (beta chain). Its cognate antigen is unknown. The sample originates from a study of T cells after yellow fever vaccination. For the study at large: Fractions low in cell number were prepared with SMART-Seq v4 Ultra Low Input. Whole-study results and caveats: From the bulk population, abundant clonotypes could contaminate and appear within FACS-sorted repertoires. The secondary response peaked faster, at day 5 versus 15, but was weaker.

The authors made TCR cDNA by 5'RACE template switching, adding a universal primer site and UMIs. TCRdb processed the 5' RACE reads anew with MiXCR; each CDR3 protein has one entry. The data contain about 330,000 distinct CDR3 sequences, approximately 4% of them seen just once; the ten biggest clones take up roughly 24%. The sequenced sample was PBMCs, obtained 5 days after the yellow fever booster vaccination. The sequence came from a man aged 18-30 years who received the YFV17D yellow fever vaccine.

CDR3 sequence: CASSLVTIKETQYF. The CDR3 nucleotides read TGTGCCAGCAGCTTAGTCACTATCAAAGAGACCCAGTACTTC. This chain joins TRBV7-2 and TRBJ2-5, with unresolved D. The CDR3 consists of 14 residues. The germline V gene has CDR1 SGHTA and CDR2 FQGNSA. Trimming stripped 1 base from V and 3 bases from J, with 9 bases between. Using reference TRBV7-2 and TRBJ2-5 for the parts outside the CDR3, the full variable domain is GAGVSQSPSNKVTEKGKDVELRCDPISGHTALYWYRQSLGQGLEFLIYFQGNSAPDKSGLPSDRFSAERTGGSVSTLTIQRTQQEDSAVYLCASSLVTIKETQYFGPGTRLLVL.